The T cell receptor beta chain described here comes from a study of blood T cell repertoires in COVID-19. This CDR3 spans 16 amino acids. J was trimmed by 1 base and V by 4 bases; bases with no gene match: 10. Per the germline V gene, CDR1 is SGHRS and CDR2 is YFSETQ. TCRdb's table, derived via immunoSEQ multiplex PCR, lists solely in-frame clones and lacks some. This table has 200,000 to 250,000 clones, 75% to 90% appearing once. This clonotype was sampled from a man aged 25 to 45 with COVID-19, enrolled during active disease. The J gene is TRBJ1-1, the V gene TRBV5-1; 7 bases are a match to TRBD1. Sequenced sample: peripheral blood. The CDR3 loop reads CASSPFRQGENTEAFF. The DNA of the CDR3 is TGCGCCAGCAGCCCTTTCCGGCAGGGGGAGAACACTGAAGCTTTCTTT.